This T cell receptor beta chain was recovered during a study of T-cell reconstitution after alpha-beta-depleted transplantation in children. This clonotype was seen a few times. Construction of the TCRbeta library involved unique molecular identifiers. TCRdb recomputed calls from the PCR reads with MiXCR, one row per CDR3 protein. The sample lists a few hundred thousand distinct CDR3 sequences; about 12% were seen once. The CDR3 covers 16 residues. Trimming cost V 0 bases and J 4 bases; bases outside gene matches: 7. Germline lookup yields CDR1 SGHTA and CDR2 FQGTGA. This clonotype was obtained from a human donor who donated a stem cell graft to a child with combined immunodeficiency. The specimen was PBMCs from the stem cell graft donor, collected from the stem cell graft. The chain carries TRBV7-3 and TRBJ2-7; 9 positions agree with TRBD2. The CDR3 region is CASSLTAAGGLYEQYF. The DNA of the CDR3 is TGTGCCAGCAGCTTAACGGCAGCGGGGGGCTTATACGAGCAGTACTTC.